Presented here are 32 T cell receptor beta chains from one specimen sequenced in a study of response to subunit inactivated influenza vaccine. One entry per CDR3 protein results from TCRdb running MiXCR on the RT-PCR reads. This repertoire shows roughly 540,000 distinct CDR3 sequences, roughly 25% found once; its top ten account for about 3%. The same specimen was also included in a second study, on T cells expressing NK-cell markers. From that study: Production of TCR beta cDNA relied on 5'RACE template switching with UMIs.

This specimen consisted of CD4+ T cells sorted from PBMCs, obtained about 12 days after vaccination. All receptors derive from a man in his fifties who received an inactivated influenza vaccine.

The gene calls are TRBV7-3 and TRBJ2-1; the match to TRBD2 covers 8 bases. Germline V gene data show CDR1 as SGHTA and CDR2 as FQGTGA. After removal of 11 bases from V and 7 bases from J, the junction contained 25 bases not matched to a gene. CDR3 size: 18 residues. The CDR3 nucleotides are TGTGCCGACAGCTTATCGAGCGGGAGCGCCGTAGGGAGGAATGAGCAGTTCTTC. It translates to CADSLSSGSAVGRNEQFF.

This clonotype was observed a few times. V is TRBV5-5 and J is TRBJ2-7, with no clear D. This CDR3 is built from 15 residues. Germline V lookup: CDR1 SGHKS, CDR2 YYEKEE (reference sequence). V lost 0 bases and J lost 0, with 10 bases in between. CDR3 loop: CASSLADMTSYEQYF. The CDR3 DNA sequence: TGTGCCAGCAGCTTGGCCGACATGACCTCCTACGAGCAGTACTTC. Variable domain in full (rest from reference TRBV5-5 and TRBJ2-7): DAGVTQSPTHLIKTRGQQVTLRCSPISGHKSVSWYQQVLGQGPQFIFQYYEKEERGRGNFPDRFSARQFPNYSSELNVNALLLGDSALYLCASSLADMTSYEQYFGPGTRLTVT.

This chain links TRBV20-1 with TRBJ2-7; D is ambiguous. Germline lookup yields CDR1 DFQATT and CDR2 SNEGSKA (reference sequence). The CDR3 consists of 12 residues. V lost 6 bases and J lost 3, with 12 bases in between. This CDR3 is CSAVRPFYEQYF. The CDR3 DNA reads as TGCAGTGCGGTCCGCCCTTTCTACGAGCAGTACTTC.

CDR3 residues: CASSSRDYPEQYF. In DNA form, the CDR3 reads TGTGCCAGCAGCTCGAGGGACTACCCCGAGCAGTACTTC. The chain is built from TRBV7-9 and TRBJ2-7; 7 bases fit TRBD2. Losses at the gene ends were 4 bases for V and 6 bases for J; bases not matched to a gene: 6. This CDR3 contains 13 residues. Per the germline V gene, CDR1 is SEHNR and CDR2 is FQNEAQ (reference sequence).

The table lists this clonotype with many counts. The rearrangement uses TRBV12-3 or TRBV12-4 and TRBJ2-7, with 7 bases aligning to TRBD2. This CDR3 is 13 amino acids long. Losses at the gene ends were 7 bases for V and 6 bases for J; bases not matched to a gene: 9. For the CDR3, the DNA is TGTGCCAGCATCCGTAGCGGGTCTCTCGAGCAGTACTTC. Translating gives CASIRSGSLEQYF.

At least ten counts were recorded for this clonotype. The chain carries TRBV29-1 and TRBJ1-2; the match to TRBD1 covers 9 bases. J gave up 4 bases and V 5 bases, and 5 bases lay outside the gene matches. Per the germline V gene, CDR1 is SQVTM and CDR2 is ANQGSEA. The length of the CDR3 is 13 residues. CDR3 nucleotide sequence: TGCAGCGTTAGGGACAGGGCTGGCTATGGCTACACCTTC. This translates into CSVRDRAGYGYTF.

The chain combines TRBV5-1 with TRBJ2-1, with 8 positions matching TRBD1. CDR1 and CDR2 from the germline V gene are SGHRS and YFSETQ. This CDR3 has 16 residues. Trimming took 4 bases from V and 4 from J; bases not matched to a gene: 10. CDR3 bases: TGCGCCAGCAGCCCACGCCCGGGACAGGTGTACAATGAGCAGTTCTTC. Amino acids: CASSPRPGQVYNEQFF.

This chain joins TRBV7-2 and TRBJ2-7, with D hard to call. The CDR3 runs to 14 residues. V was cut by 5 bases and J by 3 bases, with 14 bases left in between. From germline, CDR1 is SGHTA and CDR2 FQGNSA. The CDR3 protein is CASSERMNGYEQYF. In nucleotides, the CDR3 is TGTGCCAGCAGCGAACGTATGAACGGCTACGAGCAGTACTTC.

In this sample, this clonotype turned up a few times. The chain joins TRBV7-7 to TRBJ2-1; 10 nucleotides agree with TRBD2. The CDR3 runs 16 residues. With V trimmed by 7 bases and J by 7 bases, 13 bases remained unmatched. Germline lookup yields CDR1 SSHAT and CDR2 FNYEAQ (reference sequence). The CDR3 spells CASTPVASGSANEQFF. CDR3 nucleotide sequence: TGTGCCAGCACCCCGGTGGCTAGCGGGAGTGCTAATGAGCAGTTCTTC.

The V call is TRBV3-1, the J call TRBJ2-1; 12 bases line up with TRBD2. After removal of 4 bases from V and 7 bases from J, the junction contained 8 bases not matched to a gene. The CDR3 covers 16 residues. CDR1 is LGHDT and CDR2 is YNNKEL in the germline V gene (reference sequence). The CDR3 nucleotides read TGTGCCAGCAGCCCCCTAGCGGGAGGGACAGGGAATGAGCAGTTCTTC. This translates into CASSPLAGGTGNEQFF.

The J gene is TRBJ2-3, the V gene TRBV12-3 or TRBV12-4, with no clear D. This CDR3 is built from 15 residues. V lost 3 bases, J lost 2 bases, and 12 bases lay in between. The CDR3 coding sequence is TGTGCCAGCAGTTTGTCAGTTTTGGCCACAGATACGCAGTATTTT. Amino acid sequence: CASSLSVLATDTQYF.

This clonotype was observed many times. J is TRBJ2-7 and V is TRBV12-3 or TRBV12-4, with D perhaps TRBD1 or TRBD2 (5 bases each). With 3 bases removed from V and 1 base from J, the gap between germline ends came to 10 bases. This CDR3 has 14 amino acids. CDR3 sequence: CASSFGTKSYEQYF. The CDR3 coding sequence is TGTGCCAGCAGTTTTGGGACCAAATCCTACGAGCAGTACTTC.

There are a few counts of this clonotype. CDR3 bases: TGTGCCATCAGTGACGGGTCCGGGACCCTAAATGAAAAACTGTTTTTT. Translating gives CAISDGSGTLNEKLFF. The chain combines TRBV10-3 with TRBJ1-4; D perhaps matches TRBD1 (5 bases). Germline CDR1 and CDR2: ENHRY and SYGVKD. CDR3 length: 16 residues. V lost 3 bases and J 5 bases, leaving 16 bases between the germline ends.

The J gene is TRBJ2-1, the V gene TRBV7-2; 9 bases match TRBD2. V lost 3 bases, J lost 5 bases, and 2 bases stayed unmatched. Germline CDR1 and CDR2: SGHTA and FQGNSA. CDR3 length equals 14 residues. The CDR3 DNA follows: TGTGCCAGCAGCTTTAGCGGGGGCCACAATGAGCAGTTCTTC. This sequence encodes CASSFSGGHNEQFF.

The J gene is TRBJ2-1, the V gene TRBV19; maybe TRBD2 (6 bases). The CDR3 sequence is 18 residues long. With 0 bases removed from V and 7 bases from J, the gap between germline ends came to 22 bases. The germline V gene encodes CDR1 LNHDA and CDR2 SQIVND (reference sequence). CDR3 bases: TGTGCCAGTAGTATAGATGTGCGTGTGACTAGAAGGCGAAATGAGCAGTTCTTC. Residues: CASSIDVRVTRRRNEQFF.

The rearrangement uses TRBV12-3 or TRBV12-4 and TRBJ1-1; possibly TRBD1 for D (6 bases). Trimming removed 6 bases at V and 4 bases at J, with 15 bases between. The CDR3 is made up of 14 amino acids. CDR3 in amino acids: CASSPTGRGTEAFF. The CDR3 bases are TGTGCCAGCAGCCCGACAGGAAGGGGCACTGAAGCTTTCTTT.

DNA for the CDR3: TGCAGCGGACGGTATTCGGGCCAAGAGACCCAGTACTTC. Residues: CSGRYSGQETQYF. V usage is TRBV20-1 and J usage is TRBJ2-5; D call uncertain. The germline CDR1 and CDR2 sequences are DFQATT and SNEGSKA (reference sequence). This CDR3 has 13 residues.

This clonotype was seen ten or more times. The rearrangement links TRBV7-2 to TRBJ2-1; tentatively, D is TRBD2 (5 bases). V lost 4 bases to trimming and J lost 14 bases, with 15 bases between them. The CDR3 contains 12 residues. Germline CDR1 reads SGHTA; CDR2 reads FQGNSA. This CDR3 is CASSSISVRKFF. The DNA of the CDR3 is TGTGCCAGCAGCTCGATTAGCGTTAGGAAGTTCTTC.

The rearrangement uses TRBV20-1 and TRBJ2-3, with D maybe TRBD2 (7 bases). CDR1 and CDR2 from the germline V gene are DFQATT and SNEGSKA (reference sequence). V shed 0 bases and J shed 8 bases, with 18 bases lying between them. The CDR3 covers 15 residues. CDR3 residues: CSARDERRGLGTQYF. As DNA, the CDR3 is TGCAGTGCTAGAGATGAAAGGCGGGGGCTTGGTACGCAGTATTTT.

This clonotype occurred a few times. The chain carries TRBV5-1 and TRBJ2-4; 11 bases are shared with TRBD1. CDR1 SGHRS and CDR2 YFSETQ come from the germline V gene. The length of the CDR3 is 16 residues. V lost 4 bases, J lost 0 bases, and 3 bases stayed unmatched. The CDR3 protein is CASSEGQGEAKNIQYF. The CDR3 DNA is TGCGCCAGCAGCGAGGGACAGGGGGAAGCCAAAAACATTCAGTACTTC.

This clonotype was found many times. CDR3 amino acids: CSADFTANVLTF. The CDR3 DNA is TGCAGCGCTGACTTTACGGCCAACGTCCTGACTTTC. V is TRBV29-1 and J is TRBJ2-6; D gene unclear. Trimming pared 7 bases from V and 6 bases from J, leaving 10 bases between. Germline CDR1 reads SQVTM; CDR2 reads ANQGSEA. This CDR3 comprises 12 residues.

This clonotype has more than one count but fewer than ten. The CDR3 sequence: CASSQSGQTSNEQYF. CDR3 nucleotide sequence: TGTGCCAGCAGCCAGTCGGGACAAACCTCTAACGAGCAGTACTTC. The genes are TRBV3-1 and TRBJ2-7; a possible D gene is TRBD1 (6 bases). Germline CDR1 and CDR2: LGHDT and YNNKEL (reference sequence). The CDR3 is made up of 15 amino acids. Trimming took off 3 bases at V and 5 bases at J, with 17 bases between the two ends.

This clonotype was seen a few times. The genes are TRBV4-2 and TRBJ1-2; 7 bases map to TRBD1. V gave up 0 bases and J gave up 6 bases; unmatched junction bases: 7. CDR1 is LGHNA, CDR2 YNFKEQ, per germline. There are 15 residues in the CDR3. CDR3 DNA: TGTGCCAGCAGCCAAGAAGGGAAGGGGGCGCATGGCTACACCTTC. Translating it yields CASSQEGKGAHGYTF.

The chain links TRBV2 to TRBJ1-5; D not resolved. V shed 0 bases and J shed 6 bases, with 12 bases lying between them. The CDR3 is 15 amino acids. Germline values: CDR1 SNHLY, CDR2 FYNNEI. The CDR3 loop is CASSEAQWRLQPQHF. The CDR3 bases are TGTGCCAGCAGTGAAGCGCAGTGGCGGCTTCAGCCCCAGCATTTT. The variable domain in full, with the rest retrieved from reference TRBV2 and TRBJ1-5, is EPEVTQTPSHQVTQMGQEVILRCVPISNHLYFYWYRQILGQKVEFLVSFYNNEISEKSEIFDDQFSVERPDGSNFTLKIRSTKLEDSAMYFCASSEAQWRLQPQHFGDGTRLSIL.

This clonotype was detected ten times or more. This rearrangement joins TRBV28 to TRBJ1-2; D not certain. Germline CDR1 is MDHEN and CDR2 is SYDVKM. The CDR3 extends over 12 amino acids. Between the trimmed V and J ends, which lost 3 bases and 5 bases, there was a span of 7 bases. CDR3 DNA sequence: TGTGCCAGCAGTTTCTTAGGTTATGGCTACACCTTC. Protein product: CASSFLGYGYTF.

For this clonotype: The junction departs from the called germline gene at one end, perhaps through a read error. The chain couples TRBV5-1 to TRBJ2-6; 10 bases are shared with TRBD2. The germline CDR1 and CDR2 sequences are SGHRS and YFSETQ. The length of the CDR3 is 18 residues. CDR3 nucleotide sequence: TGCGCCAGCGGCTTGGTGTCTAGCGGGGGCTCTGGGGCCAACGTCCTGACTTTC. Protein: CASGLVSSGGSGANVLTF.

This clonotype was detected only a few times. The rearrangement uses TRBV7-8 and TRBJ2-5, with D possibly being TRBD2 (5 bases). The CDR3 is 15 residues long. Germline V lookup: CDR1 SGHVS, CDR2 FQNEAQ. The V end lost 7 bases, the J end lost 2 bases, and 17 bases lay between the germline ends. The DNA for the CDR3 is TGTGCCAGCAACCGGGGAAGGGTAGGACAAGAGACCCAGTACTTC. Protein product: CASNRGRVGQETQYF.

The chain is built from TRBV14 and TRBJ1-1; D unclear. Germline V gene lookup returns CDR1 SGHDN and CDR2 FVKESK. Trimming pared 4 bases from V and 11 bases from J, leaving 17 bases between. CDR3 length: 13 residues. The chain's CDR3 is CASSPFPSGSAFF. CDR3 nucleotides: TGTGCCAGCAGCCCCTTCCCGAGCGGAAGCGCTTTCTTT.

This clonotype has ten or more counts. This chain uses TRBV11-2 with TRBJ1-1; 8 bases are a match to TRBD1. The CDR3 runs 13 residues. The germline V gene encodes CDR1 SGHAT and CDR2 FQNNGV. V shed 2 bases, J shed 7 bases, and the junction held 3 bases outside the gene matches. The CDR3 nucleotides are TGTGCCAGCAGCTTACAGGGGGCCAGTGAAGCTTTCTTT. Amino acids: CASSLQGASEAFF.

This chain connects TRBV7-3 to TRBJ2-1, with 10 bases that match TRBD1. The V segment lost 5 bases and the J segment 4 bases; nucleotides outside the gene matches: 8. The CDR3 is 16 amino acids. The V gene's germline CDR1 is SGHTA and CDR2 FQGTGA. CDR3 in DNA: TGTGCCAGCAGCCCGGGACAGGGGAAGGCTTACAATGAGCAGTTCTTC. Encoded protein: CASSPGQGKAYNEQFF.

There are a few counts of this clonotype. V usage is TRBV12-3 or TRBV12-4 and J usage is TRBJ1-4, with TRBD1 identical over 7 bases. This CDR3 has 13 residues. Trimming removed 3 bases from V and 14 bases from J; junction bases left unmatched: 9. CDR3 residues: CASSLGVTGMLFF. CDR3 sequence (DNA): TGTGCCAGCAGTTTGGGGGTGACAGGGATGCTGTTTTTT.

The chain is built from TRBV4-3 and TRBJ2-5; 12 bases line up with TRBD1. The CDR3 loop spans 16 amino acids. J gave up 5 bases and V 1 base, and 5 bases lay outside the gene matches. The germline V gene encodes CDR1 LGHNA and CDR2 YSLEER. CDR3 nucleotides: TGCGCCAGCAGCCAAGTACCGGGACAGGGGGCTGAGACCCAGTACTTC. It encodes CASSQVPGQGAETQYF.